This TCR beta chain was identified during a study of T cell responses to AZD1222 COVID-19 vaccine. General study findings and limits: Females made up more of the donors, who were largely white British, and clonal diversity may have come out too low. Only six or seven AZD1222 recipients were seropositive at baseline. Variant regions that are unmutated are reportedly the target of nearly half of spike-specific TCRs. Spike-specific TCR breadth and depth rose after two AZD1222 doses.

The assay was immunoSEQ multiplex PCR, and TCRdb's table has in-frame clones only and misses some. The sample holds 120,000 or so clones, roughly 84% seen once. As concerns this clone: Its antigen is undetermined.

Deletions cut 11 bases from V and 2 bases from J, with 12 bases between. The CDR3 sequence is 12 residues long. Germline V gives CDR1 ENHRY, CDR2 SYGVKD. The chain links TRBV10-3 to TRBJ2-5; perhaps TRBD1 as D (5 bases). The clonotype comes from an adult in good health. Sequenced material: peripheral blood, taken on day 0 of AZD1222 vaccination. CDR3 in DNA: TGTGCCTGTGATGGGGCTCAAGAGACCCAGTACTTC. Translated, it gives CACDGAQETQYF.